The 6 T cell receptor beta chains reported below all come from one sample, sequenced in a study of blood T cell repertoires in COVID-19. Profiled with immunoSEQ multiplex PCR; TCRdb holds only in-frame clones, not every one. The sample holds around 130,000 clones, 83% seen once. The sample taken for sequencing was PBMCs or T cells enriched from blood (not recorded which). These receptors came from a man in his thirties or forties who had recovered from COVID-19.

This clone showed up just once. The chain has TRBV15 and TRBJ1-4; D gene uncertain. Germline V gives CDR1 LNHNV, CDR2 YYDKDF (reference sequence). V lost 0 bases, J lost 6 bases, and 5 bases lay in between. This CDR3 region has 13 residues. CDR3 sequence (DNA): TGTGCCACCAGCAGAGATACAGATGAAAAACTGTTTTTT. It is translated as CATSRDTDEKLFF.

This clone was observed a few times. The rearrangement links TRBV7-2 to TRBJ2-6, with 9 bases aligning to TRBD1. The CDR3 extends over 18 amino acids. The V gene end was trimmed by 3 bases and the J gene end by 1 base; junction bases not matched to a gene: 7. Germline V gene data show CDR1 as SGHTA and CDR2 as FQGNSA. CDR3 residues: CASSFGQGTGSGANVLTF. The CDR3 DNA reads as TGTGCCAGCAGCTTTGGACAGGGGACTGGTTCTGGGGCCAACGTCCTGACTTTC.

The chain recombines TRBV7-9 with TRBJ1-2; D not resolved. From germline, CDR1 is SEHNR and CDR2 FQNEAQ (reference sequence). V gave up 4 bases and J gave up 2 bases, with 14 bases separating them. CDR3 length equals 15 residues. The CDR3 coding sequence is TGTGCCAGCAGCTCCTCGGGTCGATCGAACTATGGCTACACCTTC. Translation: CASSSSGRSNYGYTF.

This clone turned up a few times. This sequence joins TRBV19 and TRBJ2-7, with a weak D call TRBD2 (5 bases). The germline CDR1 and CDR2 sequences are LNHDA and SQIVND (reference sequence). Trimming removed 7 bases at V and 1 base at J, with 11 bases between. The CDR3 sequence is 13 residues long. The CDR3 bases are TGTGCCAGTACCGAGACGGGGTCCTACGAGCAGTACTTC. Translating it yields CASTETGSYEQYF.

The chain carries TRBV5-1 and TRBJ2-1; 13 bases fit TRBD2. Germline V gene lookup returns CDR1 SGHRS and CDR2 YFSETQ. V trimming: 4 bases; J trimming: 7 bases; junction bases outside the gene matches: 8. This CDR3 region has 16 residues. The CDR3: CASSEARTSGSNEQFF. The CDR3 nucleotides are TGCGCCAGCAGCGAGGCCAGGACTAGCGGGAGTAATGAGCAGTTCTTC.

Comment on this clone: The same CDR3 is also encoded by other DNA sequences in this sample. The chain uses TRBV3-1 (or the pseudogene TRBV3-2) and TRBJ2-5; 11 nucleotides agree with TRBD2. The ends lost 1 base at V and 2 bases at J; junction bases unmatched: 0. Germline CDR1 LGHDT, CDR2 YNNKEL (reference sequence). This CDR3 comprises 15 residues. The CDR3 spells CASSQGLAGQETQYF. The CDR3 coding sequence is TGTGCCAGCAGCCAAGGACTAGCGGGGCAAGAGACCCAGTACTTC.